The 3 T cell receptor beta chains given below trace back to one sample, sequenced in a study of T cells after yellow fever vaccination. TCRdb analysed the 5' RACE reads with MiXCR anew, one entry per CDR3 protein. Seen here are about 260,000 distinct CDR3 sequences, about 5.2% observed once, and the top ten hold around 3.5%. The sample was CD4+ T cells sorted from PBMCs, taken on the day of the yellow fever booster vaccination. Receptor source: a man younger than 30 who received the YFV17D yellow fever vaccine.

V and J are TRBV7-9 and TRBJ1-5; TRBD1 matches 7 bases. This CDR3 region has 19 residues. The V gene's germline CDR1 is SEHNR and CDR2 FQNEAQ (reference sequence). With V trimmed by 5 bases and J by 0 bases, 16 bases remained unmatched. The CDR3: CASSNPVGDSLDSNQPQHF. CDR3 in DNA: TGTGCCAGCAGCAACCCGGTAGGGGACAGTTTAGATAGCAATCAGCCCCAGCATTTT.

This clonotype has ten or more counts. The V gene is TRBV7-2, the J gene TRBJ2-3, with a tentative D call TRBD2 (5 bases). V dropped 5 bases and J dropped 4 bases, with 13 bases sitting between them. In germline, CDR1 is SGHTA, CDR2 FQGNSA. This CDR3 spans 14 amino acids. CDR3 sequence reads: CASSPGLHSDTQYF. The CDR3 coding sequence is TGTGCCAGCAGCCCCGGACTCCACTCAGATACGCAGTATTTT.

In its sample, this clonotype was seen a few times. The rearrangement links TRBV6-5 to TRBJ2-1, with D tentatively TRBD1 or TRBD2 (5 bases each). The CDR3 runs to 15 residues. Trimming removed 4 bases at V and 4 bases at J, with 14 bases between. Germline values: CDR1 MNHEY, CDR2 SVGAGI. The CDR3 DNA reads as TGTGCCAGCAGTTCCCCCTGGGACCAATACAATGAGCAGTTCTTC. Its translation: CASSSPWDQYNEQFF.